The next 25 T cell receptor beta chains were all read from a single sample in a study of shared clonotypes between healthy human individuals. Libraries were prepared by immunoSEQ multiplex PCR; TCRdb keeps only in-frame clonotypes and omits some of them. This sample has hundreds of thousands of clones; around 67% occur once, and the top ten carry approximately 1.6%. The sequenced sample consisted of memory CD4+ T cells sorted from blood. Described subset: CD45RA-negative fraction. These receptors were obtained from a woman in her thirties in good health.

This clone occurred a few times. This chain joins TRBV5-1 and TRBJ1-5; D ambiguous. CDR1 and CDR2 from the germline V gene are SGHRS and YFSETQ. The CDR3 sequence is 15 residues long. Trimming pared 4 bases from V and 0 bases from J, leaving 11 bases between. The chain's CDR3 is CASSAGPFSNQPQHF. In nucleotides, the CDR3 is TGCGCCAGCAGCGCCGGACCGTTTAGCAATCAGCCCCAGCATTTT. Variable domain in full (rest from reference TRBV5-1 and TRBJ1-5): KAGVTQTPRYLIKTRGQQVTLSCSPISGHRSVSWYQQTPGQGLQFLFEYFSETQRNKGNFPGRFSGRQFSNSRSEMNVSTLELGDSALYLCASSAGPFSNQPQHFGDGTRLSIL.

V gene TRBV11-2 combines with J gene TRBJ2-7; 10 bases are shared with TRBD2. Trimming took 5 bases from V and 2 from J; bases not matched to a gene: 15. The germline V gene encodes CDR1 SGHAT and CDR2 FQNNGV. This CDR3 has 18 residues. The chain's CDR3 is CASSPLPAGGRLTYEQYF. CDR3 in DNA: TGTGCCAGCAGCCCCCTCCCAGCGGGAGGGCGGCTGACCTACGAGCAGTACTTC. Full variable domain (outside the CDR3, taken from reference TRBV11-2 and TRBJ2-7): EAGVAQSPRYKIIEKRQSVAFWCNPISGHATLYWYQQILGQGPKLLIQFQNNGVVDDSQLPKDRFSAERLKGVDSTLKIQPAKLEDSAVYLCASSPLPAGGRLTYEQYFGPGTRLTVT.

The V gene is TRBV5-5, the J gene TRBJ1-2, with a tentative D call TRBD1 (5 bases). CDR1 and CDR2 (germline): SGHKS, YYEKEE (reference sequence). Trimming cost V 4 bases and J 0 bases, with 16 bases left between them. CDR3 length: 16 amino acids. The CDR3 nucleotides read TGTGCCAGCAGCCGGCTTTCGGGGCTAGCTAACTATGGCTACACCTTC. Protein product: CASSRLSGLANYGYTF.

This chain connects TRBV9 to TRBJ2-5, with 9 bases aligning to TRBD2. With V trimmed by 0 bases and J by 4 bases, 13 bases remained unmatched. This CDR3 contains 18 residues. Germline V lookup: CDR1 SGDLS, CDR2 YYNGEE. DNA of the CDR3: TGTGCCAGCAGCGTAGGCCCGCTCGCGGGAGGGTTAGGAGAGACCCAGTACTTC. Its translation is CASSVGPLAGGLGETQYF.

Concerning this clone itself: A read error is possible here, since a much larger clone lies one base away. This same CDR3 is encoded by further DNA sequences in the sample. V gene TRBV2 combines with J gene TRBJ2-2, with 10 bases that match TRBD1. CDR1 and CDR2 (germline): SNHLY, FYNNEI. The CDR3 consists of 14 residues. J lost 5 bases, V lost 6 bases, and 3 bases had no gene match. The CDR3 coding sequence is TGTGCCAGCAGAGGGACAGGGGAAACCGGGGAGCTGTTTTTT. This translates into CASRGTGETGELFF.

The gene calls are TRBV9 and TRBJ1-1, with unresolved D. The ends were cut back, 0 bases at V and 3 bases at J, with 12 bases in the middle. The CDR3 has 15 residues. Germline V gene data show CDR1 as SGDLS and CDR2 as YYNGEE. The CDR3 loop is CASSVAAVVDTEAFF. The CDR3 DNA reads as TGTGCCAGCAGCGTAGCGGCAGTAGTCGACACTGAAGCTTTCTTT.

The CDR3: CAISREADTQYF. In DNA form, the CDR3 reads TGTGCCATTAGCAGGGAGGCAGATACGCAGTATTTT. The genes are TRBV10-3 and TRBJ2-3, with D possibly matching TRBD2 (6 bases). The CDR3 is 12 residues long. Germline V gene data show CDR1 as ENHRY and CDR2 as SYGVKD. V was clipped by 9 bases and J by 4 bases, with 11 bases between them.

The chain is built from TRBV27 and TRBJ2-7; weak D call: TRBD2 (5 bases). V lost 7 bases to trimming and J lost 0 bases, with 13 bases between them. The CDR3 is 14 amino acids. Germline V gene data show CDR1 as MNHEY and CDR2 as SMNVEV (reference sequence). Written as DNA, the CDR3 is TGTGCCAGCACCACCCGGGGAAGCTCCTACGAGCAGTACTTC. It translates to CASTTRGSSYEQYF.

J is TRBJ2-2 and V is TRBV7-2, with D possibly being TRBD2 (6 bases). The CDR3 is made up of 15 amino acids. Germline-derived CDR1 and CDR2 are SGHTA and FQGNSA. Deletions cut 5 bases from V and 5 bases from J, with 15 bases between. The CDR3 protein is CASSHPGVRTGELFF. In DNA, the CDR3 is TGTGCCAGCAGCCACCCGGGGGTGCGGACCGGGGAGCTGTTTTTT.

This rearrangement joins TRBV30 to TRBJ1-5; the D gene is possibly TRBD1 (5 bases). Germline values: CDR1 GTSNPN, CDR2 SVGIG (reference sequence). This CDR3 is 15 amino acids long. The ends were cut back, 3 bases at V and 3 bases at J, with 15 bases in the middle. As DNA, the CDR3 is TGTGCCTGGAGCATGGCAGGGATATTCAATCAGCCCCAGCATTTT. It is translated as CAWSMAGIFNQPQHF.

The J gene is TRBJ2-5, the V gene TRBV7-6, with unresolved D. Trimming pared 0 bases from V and 5 bases from J, leaving 10 bases between. Per germline, CDR1 SGHVS and CDR2 FNYEAQ. The CDR3 extends over 14 amino acids. The CDR3: CASSLASRRETQYF. As DNA, the CDR3 is TGTGCCAGCAGCTTAGCATCGCGCCGGGAGACCCAGTACTTC.

V gene TRBV29-1 combines with J gene TRBJ1-1, with TRBD1 identical over 7 bases. This CDR3 is built from 14 residues. The ends lost 4 bases at V and 4 bases at J; junction bases unmatched: 9. Germline V gene sequence: CDR1 SQVTM, CDR2 ANQGSEA. As DNA, the CDR3 is TGCAGCGTTGGGTCGCCAGGGGGAGTCACTGAAGCTTTCTTT. Translation: CSVGSPGGVTEAFF.

This clone appeared a single time. The chain couples TRBV18 to TRBJ1-1; D is possibly TRBD1 (6 bases). CDR1 is KGHSH, CDR2 LQKENI, per germline. The CDR3 extends over 13 amino acids. The germline V and J ends were trimmed by 3 bases and 3 bases, with 8 bases remaining between them. The DNA of the CDR3 is TGTGCCAGCTCACCGGACAGCTACACTGAAGCTTTCTTT. Protein sequence: CASSPDSYTEAFF.

The chain recombines TRBV5-4 with TRBJ2-3; TRBD1 matches 7 bases. CDR1 SGHNT and CDR2 YYREEE come from the germline V gene (reference sequence). Trimming at V came to 4 bases and at J to 4 bases, leaving 9 bases not matched to a gene. There are 15 residues in the CDR3. The CDR3 DNA is TGTGCCAGCAGCGGTGGACAGGTTGTATCAGATACGCAGTATTTT. Its protein is CASSGGQVVSDTQYF.

The CDR3 nucleotides are TGTGCCAGCAGAGGGGTCGTCGGGGAGCTGTTTTTT. Translating gives CASRGVVGELFF. This chain joins TRBV6-1 and TRBJ2-2, with a weak D call TRBD1 (5 bases). CDR3 length: 12 amino acids. Per the germline V gene, CDR1 is MNHNS and CDR2 is SASEGT. The V end lost 6 bases, the J end lost 7 bases, and 9 bases lay between the germline ends.

The chain recombines TRBV2 with TRBJ2-5; D call uncertain. Between the trimmed V and J ends, which lost 6 bases and 5 bases, there was a span of 13 bases. Germline CDR1 SNHLY, CDR2 FYNNEI. The CDR3 totals 13 residues. CDR3 protein: CASSANLGETQYF. Here the CDR3 DNA reads TGTGCCAGCAGCGCTAATCTGGGGGAGACCCAGTACTTC.

The rearrangement uses TRBV28 and TRBJ2-2; 11 positions agree with TRBD1. CDR3 length: 15 amino acids. The J segment lost 6 bases and the V segment lost 4 bases, leaving 4 bases of the junction unmatched. CDR1 and CDR2 from the germline V gene are MDHEN and SYDVKM. The CDR3 sequence is CASSSPGQGAGELFF. The CDR3 DNA reads as TGTGCCAGCAGTTCCCCGGGACAGGGGGCCGGGGAGCTGTTTTTT.

The rearrangement links TRBV9 to TRBJ2-7, with 12 bases aligning to TRBD2. The CDR3 runs 15 residues. Trimming at V came to 4 bases and at J to 6 bases, leaving 8 bases not matched to a gene. Per germline, CDR1 SGDLS and CDR2 YYNGEE. The DNA of the CDR3 is TGTGCCAGCAGCTCGCCTAGCGGGAGGGCGCCCGAGCAGTACTTC. Translation: CASSSPSGRAPEQYF.

The chain combines TRBV19 with TRBJ2-3; no definite D call. The V end was cut by 2 bases, the J end by 4 bases, with 13 bases between. The germline gives CDR1 LNHDA, CDR2 SQIVND (reference sequence). The CDR3 sequence is 15 residues long. The DNA for the CDR3 is TGTGCCAGTAGTATATCGGGTTTCGGCGCAGATACGCAGTATTTT. Its translation is CASSISGFGADTQYF. Variable domain in full (rest from reference TRBV19 and TRBJ2-3): DGGITQSPKYLFRKEGQNVTLSCEQNLNHDAMYWYRQDPGQGLRLIYYSQIVNDFQKGDIAEGYSVSREKKESFPLTVTSAQKNPTAFYLCASSISGFGADTQYFGPGTRLTVL.

This clone was recorded a few times. The J gene is TRBJ2-7, the V gene TRBV28; D may be TRBD1 or TRBD2 (5 bases each). This CDR3 has 14 residues. Germline values: CDR1 MDHEN, CDR2 SYDVKM. Trimming removed 7 bases from V and 2 bases from J, with 15 bases in between. CDR3 bases: TGTGCCAGCACGGGGCTTATATCTACCTACGAGCAGTACTTC. It encodes CASTGLISTYEQYF.

Remarks on this clone: Other nucleotide sequences from this sample produce the same CDR3. V is TRBV5-1 and J is TRBJ2-3, with a tentative D call TRBD1 (6 bases). The CDR3 contains 15 residues. Germline V gene sequence: CDR1 SGHRS, CDR2 YFSETQ. V dropped 2 bases and J dropped 2 bases, with 12 bases sitting between them. DNA of the CDR3: TGCGCCAGCAGCTTAGGACAGAGCTCCACAGATACGCAGTATTTT. It codes for CASSLGQSSTDTQYF.

The CDR3 loop is CASSSFLSLRSGEQYF. In DNA, the CDR3 is TGTGCCAGCAGTTCATTTCTTAGCCTCAGGTCGGGAGAGCAGTACTTC. V is TRBV27 and J is TRBJ2-7; perhaps TRBD2 as D (5 bases). The germline V gene encodes CDR1 MNHEY and CDR2 SMNVEV (reference sequence). V gave up 4 bases and J gave up 7 bases, with 23 bases separating them. CDR3 length equals 16 residues.

The chain carries TRBV28 and TRBJ2-1, with 9 nucleotides matching TRBD1. The CDR3 runs 15 residues. Germline CDR1 and CDR2: MDHEN and SYDVKM. J was trimmed by 4 bases and V by 6 bases; bases with no gene match: 7. CDR3 in DNA: TGTGCCAGCAGCCTCACGGGACAGGGATACAATGAGCAGTTCTTC. The encoded protein is CASSLTGQGYNEQFF.

The chain's CDR3 is CASSAFGLAGTGELFF. CDR3 nucleotides: TGTGCCAGCAGCGCTTTCGGACTAGCGGGCACCGGGGAGCTGTTTTTT. This chain joins TRBV25-1 and TRBJ2-2; 11 nucleotides align to TRBD2. Germline V gene sequence: CDR1 MGHDK, CDR2 SYGVNS. V lost 6 bases, J lost 4 bases, and 7 bases stayed unmatched. CDR3 length equals 16 residues.

This chain connects TRBV6-4 to TRBJ2-3; 11 nucleotides align to TRBD2. The CDR3 totals 14 residues. The V and J ends lost 5 bases and 6 bases, in that order; junction bases with no gene match: 4. In germline, CDR1 is MRHNA, CDR2 SNTAGT. The CDR3 sequence is CASSRLAGSDTQYF. In DNA form, the CDR3 reads TGTGCCAGCAGTCGACTAGCGGGATCGGATACGCAGTATTTT.